The clone carrying this TCR beta chain came up many times. Its antigen is as yet unknown. V shed 2 bases and J shed 3 bases, with 8 bases lying between them. The CDR3 consists of 13 residues. Germline V CDR1 and CDR2: KGHSH, LQKENI. This specimen belongs to a study of T-cell reconstitution after alpha-beta-depleted transplantation in children. Findings of the study overall: There were reportedly several hundred expanded graft clones from which alpha-beta T cells came about two months after transplant. It was newly produced T cells that mostly accounted for T-cell counts and diversity one year after transplant. TCRbeta diversity was high at day 60 in some patients (a result of surviving recipient T cells and thymic progenitors).

Preparation of the TCRbeta library was carried out with unique molecular identifiers. TCRdb ran MiXCR on the PCR reads and lists one entry per CDR3 protein. This table holds 900,000 or so distinct CDR3 sequences, 15% to 20% found once. The genes are TRBV18 and TRBJ2-7; D gene unclear. Sequenced here: PBMCs, mostly from graft donor cells, sampled 360 days after TCRalphabeta/CD19-depleted stem cell transplant. The TCR originated in a male patient younger than 18 who had a stem cell transplant for acute lymphoblastic leukemia, so the T cells may come from the graft donor. For the CDR3, the DNA is TGTGCCAGCTCACCAATGGCAGACTACGAGCAGTACTTC. Protein: CASSPMADYEQYF.